This TCR beta chain was found in a study of control samples from healthy donors and cancer patients. Data came from immunoSEQ multiplex PCR; TCRdb stores just in-frame clones and leaves some out. The sample has 93,000 or so clones; roughly 89% are singletons. The CDR3 length is 12 residues. Trimming left V 5 bases short and J 2 bases short, with 4 bases between. The germline V gene has CDR1 LGHDT and CDR2 YNNKEL (reference sequence). The chain is built from TRBV3-1 (or the pseudogene TRBV3-2) and TRBJ2-4, with D unclear. The sequencing input was PBMCs. The TCR was taken from a man in his 60s with lung cancer. The CDR3 sequence is CASSNTKNIQYF. In DNA form, the CDR3 reads TGTGCCAGCAGCAATACCAAAAACATTCAGTACTTC.